These T cell receptor beta chains were read from a single sample in a study of blood T cell repertoires in COVID-19. The method was immunoSEQ multiplex PCR; TCRdb's version includes in-frame clones alone and lacks a portion of them. The sample holds almost 95,000 clones, 80% to 85% seen once. Source material: peripheral blood. These receptors originate from a man aged 55 to 69 with acute or convalescent COVID-19. Both conserved end residues are trimmed from each CDR3. Each record gives: V gene, CDR3 protein.

TRBV5-6 ASSFGPAGTEAF
TRBV10-3 AISEGLQGTQY
TRBV10-3 AIRGAGRGANNEQF
TRBV6-5 ASTPGTGGAGELF
TRBV19 ASRGERYNSPLH
TRBV9 ASSLGGAEETQY
TRBV19 ASNIANTGELF
TRBV5-1 ASSLGAGQNTEAF
TRBV11-2 ASSAGRVNYGYT
TRBV6-5 ASSKRHSSYNEQF
TRBV7-9 ASSLRGQSSYEQY
TRBV9 ASSPGQMLNTEAF
TRBV6-5 ASFDRVTYGYT
TRBV14 ASSSRTGAYNEQF
TRBV7-2 ASSFAGGSTEAF
TRBV7-3 ASSHRGLGEAF
TRBV5-6 ASSKRLAETYNEQF
TRBV9 ASSPAHPGSGNTEAF
TRBV7-2 ASSLVGSGGLIQETQY
TRBV6-6 ASSPRWQPQH
TRBV3-1/TRBV3-2 ASSQAQAQETQY
TRBV5-1 ASSPSGQGAYYGYT
TRBV27 ASRRTTGAGTEAF
TRBV6-2/TRBV6-3 ASRPPRTASNQPQH
TRBV5-4 ASSLGDRSSYEQY
TRBV4-3 ASSQDYQAHYGYT
TRBV7-8 ASSLVFREGTEAF
TRBV4-1 ASSQSRLAGAQETQY
TRBV18 ASSPRYLGGRGNQPQH
TRBV15 ATSTGGQETQY
TRBV30 AWSPTGNYGYT
TRBV7-2 ASSLGQGAGTEAF
TRBV19 ASSPYGITNEKLF
TRBV18 ASSHTDRVSTEAF
TRBV19 ASSPRTGGVNQPQH
TRBV6-1 ASRESGTGNTGELF
TRBV30 AWSFMGQGGTEAF
TRBV6-4 ASSNTGARDEQF
TRBV7-2 ASSSGYLTDTQY
TRBV29-1 SVEGPTAGANYGYT
TRBV12-5 ASGLVVGAGGTEAF
TRBV25-1 ASSETTGTLQH
TRBV19 ASSIVLSNQPQH
TRBV2 ASSGLDRGRWHEQF
TRBV5-1 ASSLAGPVMMTGELF
TRBV30 AWSAVRRGLNEKLF
TRBV11-2 ASSLSPGEGEQY
TRBV4-1 ASSQDRVGRGEAF
TRBV27 ASSFDRGNQPQH